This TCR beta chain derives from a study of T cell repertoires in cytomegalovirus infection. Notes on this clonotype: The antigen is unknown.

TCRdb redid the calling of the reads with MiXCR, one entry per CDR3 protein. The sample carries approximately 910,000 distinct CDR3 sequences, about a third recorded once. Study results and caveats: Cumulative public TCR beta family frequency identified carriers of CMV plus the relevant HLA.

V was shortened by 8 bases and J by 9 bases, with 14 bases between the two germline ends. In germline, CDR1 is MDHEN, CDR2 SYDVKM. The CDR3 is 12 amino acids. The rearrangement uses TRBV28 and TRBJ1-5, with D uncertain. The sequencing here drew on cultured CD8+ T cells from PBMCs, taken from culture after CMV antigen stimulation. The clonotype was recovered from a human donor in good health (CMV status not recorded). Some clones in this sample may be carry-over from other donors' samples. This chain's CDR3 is CASRSHSGPQHF. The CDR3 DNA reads TGTGCCAGCCGATCTCACTCAGGGCCCCAGCATTTT.